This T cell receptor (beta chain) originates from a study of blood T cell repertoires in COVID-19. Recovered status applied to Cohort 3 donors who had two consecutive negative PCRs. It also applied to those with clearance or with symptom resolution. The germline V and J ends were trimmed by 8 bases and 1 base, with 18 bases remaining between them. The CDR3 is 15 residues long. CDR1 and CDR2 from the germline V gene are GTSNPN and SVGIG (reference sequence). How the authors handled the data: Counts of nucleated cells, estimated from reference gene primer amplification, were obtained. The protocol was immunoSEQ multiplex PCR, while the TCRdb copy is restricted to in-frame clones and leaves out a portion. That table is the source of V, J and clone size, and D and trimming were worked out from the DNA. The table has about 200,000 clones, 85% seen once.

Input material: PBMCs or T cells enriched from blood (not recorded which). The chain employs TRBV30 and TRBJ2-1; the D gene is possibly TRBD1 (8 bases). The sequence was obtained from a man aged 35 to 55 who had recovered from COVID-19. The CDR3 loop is CAVDRGGGSYNEQFF. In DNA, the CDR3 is TGTGCCGTAGACAGGGGAGGGGGGTCCTACAATGAGCAGTTCTTC. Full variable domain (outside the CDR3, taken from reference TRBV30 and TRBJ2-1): SQTIHQWPATLVQPVGSPLSLECTVEGTSNPNLYWYRQAAGRGLQLLFYSVGIGQISSEVPQNLSASRPQDRQFILSSKKLLLSDSGFYLCAVDRGGGSYNEQFFGPGTRLTVL.